This entry lists 2 T cell receptor beta chains sequenced from one sample in a study of radiation and T cells in renal cell carcinoma. Measured with immunoSEQ multiplex PCR; TCRdb has only the in-frame clones, and not every one. The sample shows around 170,000 clones, 88% of them seen only once. Time point noted: blood 4 weeks post-SBRT, at nephrectomy. The treatment: 15 Gy SBRT to primary tumor, nephrectomy 4 weeks later. Sequencing was performed on blood, taken from a patient whose treatment included radiotherapy and nephrectomy. Source of these receptors: a woman between 45 and 60 years old with renal cell carcinoma.

Only a few counts were recorded for this clone. The chain recombines TRBV13 with TRBJ1-1; weak D call: TRBD1 (6 bases). The CDR3 length is 14 residues. Looked up from germline, CDR1 is PRHDT and CDR2 is FYEKMQ (reference sequence). V dropped 4 bases and J dropped 2 bases, with 11 bases sitting between them. The CDR3 sequence is CASSYLGGNTEAFF. CDR3 nucleotides: TGTGCCAGCAGCTACCTAGGGGGAAACACTGAAGCTTTCTTT.

The chain links TRBV6-1 to TRBJ1-1; TRBD1 might be the D (6 bases). The germline gives CDR1 MNHNS, CDR2 SASEGT. V lost 8 bases and J lost 5, with 18 bases in between. This CDR3 contains 14 residues. The CDR3 region is CASDRDILGTEAFF. For the CDR3, the DNA is TGTGCCAGCGACCGGGACATCTTAGGAACTGAAGCTTTCTTT.